This T cell receptor (beta chain) derives from a study of blood T cell repertoires in COVID-19. Overall study context: Acute-phase and convalescent COVID-19 samples originated in the United States, Italy and Spain. T cells, B-cell-depleted T cells, or PBMCs provided the cDNA or gDNA that served as material.

The CDR3 runs 16 residues. The ends lost 5 bases at V and 2 bases at J; junction bases unmatched: 7. Germline V gene lookup returns CDR1 LGHDT and CDR2 YNNKEL (reference sequence). Profiling relied on immunoSEQ multiplex PCR, and the TCRdb table lists in-frame clones only, not all of them. The sample has under 150,000 clones, 80% seen once. The sequence derives from a woman between 50 and 59 years old with acute or convalescent COVID-19. The chain combines TRBV3-1 (or the pseudogene TRBV3-2) with TRBJ2-1; TRBD2 matches 9 bases. The sequenced sample was peripheral blood. This CDR3 reads CASSKRERGAYNEQFF. The CDR3 coding sequence is TGTGCCAGCAGCAAAAGGGAGCGGGGGGCCTACAATGAGCAGTTCTTC.